The T cell receptor beta chain under discussion was sequenced for a study of blood T cells in healthy people across ages. The germline CDR1 and CDR2 sequences are SQVTM and ANQGSEA. This CDR3 has 12 amino acids. A second PCR, run for roughly 7 to 11 cycles, used a sample-barcoded 5' primer plus a J-beta primer mix. TCRdb called the 5' RACE reads again in MiXCR, with one record for every CDR3 protein. The profile shows 550,000 to 700,000 distinct CDR3 sequences, about 26% of them singletons. Only a few counts were recorded for this clonotype. One end of the junction does not line up with germline, which may come from a read error.

This chain links TRBV29-1 with TRBJ1-2; a weak D match, TRBD1 (6 bases). The source material was blood. The TCR comes from an older woman in good health. CDR3 bases: TGCAGTGTTGCGCCAGGGGCTGGTGGCTACACCTTC. As protein: CSVAPGAGGYTF. Full variable domain (outside the CDR3, taken from reference TRBV29-1 and TRBJ1-2): SAVISQKPSRDICQRGTSLTIQCQVDSQVTMMFWYRQQPGQSLTLIATANQGSEATYESGFVIDKFPISRPNLTFSTLTVSNMSPEDSSIYLCSVAPGAGGYTFGSGTRLTVV.